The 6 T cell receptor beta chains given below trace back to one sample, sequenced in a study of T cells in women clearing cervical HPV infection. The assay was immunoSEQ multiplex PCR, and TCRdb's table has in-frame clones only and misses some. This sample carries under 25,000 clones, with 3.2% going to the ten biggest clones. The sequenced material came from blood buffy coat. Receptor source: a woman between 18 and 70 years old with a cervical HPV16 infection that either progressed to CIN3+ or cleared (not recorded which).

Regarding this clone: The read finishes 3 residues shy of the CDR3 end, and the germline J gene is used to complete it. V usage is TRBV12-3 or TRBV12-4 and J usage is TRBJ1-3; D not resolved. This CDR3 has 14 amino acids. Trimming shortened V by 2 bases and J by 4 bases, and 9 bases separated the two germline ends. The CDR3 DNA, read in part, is TGTGCCAGCAGTTTATTCAGAATGGGAAACACC. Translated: CASSLFRMGNT. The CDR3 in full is CASSLFRMGNTIYF.

This CDR3 reads CASSYTGQGEAFF. CDR3 DNA (partial): TGTGCCAGCAGTTACACTGGACAGGGCGAA. The chain carries TRBV6-2 or TRBV6-3 and TRBJ1-1; 8 bases line up with TRBD1. The sequence runs out 3 residues before the end of the CDR3; the remainder is reconstructed from the germline J gene. The CDR3 has 13 residues. Germline values: CDR1 MNHEY, CDR2 SVGEGT.

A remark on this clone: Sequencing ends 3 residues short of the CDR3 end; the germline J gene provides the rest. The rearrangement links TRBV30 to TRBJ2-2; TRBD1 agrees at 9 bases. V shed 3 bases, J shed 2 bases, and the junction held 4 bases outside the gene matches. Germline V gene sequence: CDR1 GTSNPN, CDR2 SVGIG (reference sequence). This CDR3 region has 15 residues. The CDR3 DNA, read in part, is TGTGCCTGGAGAACGGGACAGGGTAACACCGGGGAG. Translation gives CAWRTGQGNTGE. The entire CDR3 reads CAWRTGQGNTGELFF.

The covered CDR3 bases are TGTGCTAGTGGTTCTCCGCGACTAGCGGGGGGGGTCTTCGACGAG. Residues: CASGSPRLAGGVFDE. The full-length CDR3 reads as CASGSPRLAGGVFDEQYF. V usage is TRBV12-5 and J usage is TRBJ2-7, with TRBD2 matching 14 bases. With the read ending 3 residues before the CDR3 end, the germline J gene is used to fill in that end. CDR1 LGHNT and CDR2 FRNRAP come from the germline V gene. The V and J ends lost 4 bases and 5 bases, in that order; junction bases with no gene match: 13. The CDR3 has 18 residues.

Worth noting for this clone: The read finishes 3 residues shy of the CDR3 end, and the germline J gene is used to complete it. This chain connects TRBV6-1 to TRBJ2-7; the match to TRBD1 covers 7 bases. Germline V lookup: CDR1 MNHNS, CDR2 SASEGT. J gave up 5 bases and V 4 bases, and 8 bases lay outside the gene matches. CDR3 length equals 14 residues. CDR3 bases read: TGTGCCAGCAGTGCCGGGACAGTAAAGGACGAG. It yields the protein CASSAGTVKDE. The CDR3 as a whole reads CASSAGTVKDEQYF.

The CDR3 region is CASSPGGQGGNEQFF. The CDR3 DNA, read in part, is TGTGCCAGCTCACCCGGAGGGCAGGGAGGGAATGAG. The chain uses TRBV18 and TRBJ2-1, with 7 bases fitting TRBD2. The DNA ends 3 residues before the CDR3 does, and the rest of the CDR3 is filled in from the germline J gene. Per the germline V gene, CDR1 is KGHSH and CDR2 is LQKENI. J lost 7 bases, V lost 3 bases, and 9 bases had no gene match. The CDR3 contains 15 residues. Looking up the rest from reference TRBV18 and TRBJ2-1 gives the full variable domain: NAGVMQNPRHLVRRRGQEARLRCSPMKGHSHVYWYRQLPEEGLKFMVYLQKENIIDESGMPKERFSAEFPKEGPSILRIQQVVRGDSAAYFCASSPGGQGGNEQFFGPGTRLTVL.